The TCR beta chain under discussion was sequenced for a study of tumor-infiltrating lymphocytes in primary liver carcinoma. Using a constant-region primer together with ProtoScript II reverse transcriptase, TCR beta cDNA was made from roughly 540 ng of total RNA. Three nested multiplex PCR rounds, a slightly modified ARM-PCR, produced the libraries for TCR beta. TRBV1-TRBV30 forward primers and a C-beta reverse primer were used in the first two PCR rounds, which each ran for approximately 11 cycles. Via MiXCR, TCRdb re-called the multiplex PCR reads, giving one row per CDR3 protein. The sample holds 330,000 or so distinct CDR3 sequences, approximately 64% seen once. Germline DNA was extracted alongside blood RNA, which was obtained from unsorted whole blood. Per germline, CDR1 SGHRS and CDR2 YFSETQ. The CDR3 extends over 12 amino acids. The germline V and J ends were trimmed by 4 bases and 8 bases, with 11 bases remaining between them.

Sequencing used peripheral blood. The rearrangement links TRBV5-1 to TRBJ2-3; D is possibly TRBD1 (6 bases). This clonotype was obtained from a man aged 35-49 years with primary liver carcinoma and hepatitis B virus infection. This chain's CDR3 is CASSTSQGTQYF. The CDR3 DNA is TGCGCCAGCAGCACGTCACAGGGTACGCAGTATTTT.